This TCR beta chain is from a study of T cells in Graves' hyperthyroidism and ophthalmopathy. Study-level results: Model output signaled ophthalmopathy a median approximately six months ahead of onset.

TCR beta CDR3 region amplification was performed from RNA transcripts. First-round RT-PCR with HTBI primers amplified the TCR CDR3 region. TCRdb analysed the multiplex PCR reads with MiXCR anew, one entry per CDR3 protein. The sample has a few hundred thousand distinct CDR3 sequences; about a sixth are singletons. Germline V gives CDR1 MDHEN, CDR2 SYDVKM. The CDR3 runs 16 residues. V was cut by 5 bases and J by 4 bases, with 20 bases left in between. In its sample, this clonotype was seen a few times. What it recognizes is unknown. Uncontrolled infection, other autoimmune disease, pregnancy or lactation led to exclusion. Fresh peripheral blood, 7.5 to 10 ml of it, supplied the PBMCs.

The sequenced sample was blood. The receptor was derived from a woman aged 40 to 50 with Graves' ophthalmopathy. The rearrangement joins TRBV28 to TRBJ1-2, with D tentatively TRBD1 (5 bases). CDR3: CASSPRVTGESYGYTF. The CDR3 DNA follows: TGTGCCAGCAGTCCCCGCGTAACAGGCGAATCCTATGGCTACACCTTC.